The next 21 T cell receptor beta chains were all read from a single sample in a study of shared clonotypes between healthy human individuals. Repertoires were generated with immunoSEQ multiplex PCR, while TCRdb's copy carries only in-frame clones and drops some. In the table there are more than 850,000 clones, 70% to 80% of which are singletons. The sample taken for sequencing was memory CD4+ T cells from PBMCs. Noted subset: CD45RA-negative fraction. The receptors derive from a man aged 18 to 30 in good health. Some clones in this sample may be carry-over from other donors' samples.

The chain couples TRBV4-3 to TRBJ2-2; D ambiguous. Per germline, CDR1 LGHNA and CDR2 YSLEER. V was pared by 6 bases and J by 4 bases, with 6 bases between. The CDR3 consists of 12 residues. CDR3 nucleotide sequence: TGCGCCAGCAGTAGGGCCACCGGGGAGCTGTTTTTT. It translates to CASSRATGELFF.

The chain carries TRBV4-1 and TRBJ2-1; 13 bases line up with TRBD2. The CDR3 is 18 residues long. CDR1 and CDR2 (germline): MGHRA, YSYEKL. The V segment lost 5 bases and the J segment 4 bases; nucleotides outside the gene matches: 11. The CDR3 DNA sequence: TGCGCCAGCAGCGGACTAGCGGGGGCTCGGCGCGATTACAATGAGCAGTTCTTC. Translating it yields CASSGLAGARRDYNEQFF.

The rearrangement joins TRBV23-1 to TRBJ1-5; D is unresolved. TRBV23-1 is noted as an ORF with a role that remains uncertain. Trimming removed 2 bases at V and 0 bases at J, with 23 bases between. The CDR3 is 20 residues long. CDR3 amino acids: CASSQRFIQLTLHSNQPQHF. The DNA for the CDR3 is TGCGCCAGCAGTCAACGATTTATACAGCTGACTCTTCATAGCAATCAGCCCCAGCATTTT.

The chain uses TRBV5-1 and TRBJ2-1; D gene unclear. The length of the CDR3 is 16 residues. Germline V gives CDR1 SGHRS, CDR2 YFSETQ. The V end lost 0 bases, the J end lost 1 base, and 11 bases lay between the germline ends. The CDR3: CASSLAGTWSYNEQFF. CDR3 DNA sequence: TGCGCCAGCAGCTTGGCCGGCACGTGGTCCTACAATGAGCAGTTCTTC.

On this clone itself: A clone one base away is much larger, so this may be a read error. The CDR3 DNA sequence: TGTGCCAGCAGCACAATGAACACTGAAGCTTTCTTT. This gives the protein CASSTMNTEAFF. The chain carries TRBV11-1 and TRBJ1-1; no firm D call. This CDR3 comprises 12 residues. Germline loops: CDR1 SGHAT, CDR2 FQDESV (reference sequence). Trimming removed 5 bases from V and 0 bases from J, with 4 bases in between.

The chain is built from TRBV6-1 and TRBJ2-4; possibly TRBD2 for D (5 bases). In germline, CDR1 is MNHNS, CDR2 SASEGT. The CDR3 consists of 14 residues. Trimming removed 3 bases at V and 9 bases at J, with 15 bases between. CDR3 nucleotides: TGTGCCAGCAGTGATTGGGAAACGGCGGGCATTCAGTACTTC. Its protein is CASSDWETAGIQYF.

The chain has TRBV6-5 and TRBJ2-6; no clear D gene. The CDR3 is 15 residues long. From germline, CDR1 is MNHEY and CDR2 SVGAGI. The CDR3 DNA reads TGTGCAATCAGTTCGTACGACTCTGGGGCCAACGTCCTGACTTTC. Its protein product is CAISSYDSGANVLTF.

The chain carries TRBV5-1 and TRBJ1-1; D not resolved. The CDR3 consists of 14 residues. V was clipped by 4 bases and J by 6 bases, with 16 bases between them. CDR1 is SGHRS and CDR2 is YFSETQ in the germline V gene. The CDR3 spells CASSPESGIPEAFF. Here the CDR3 DNA reads TGCGCCAGCAGCCCCGAGTCCGGCATCCCTGAAGCTTTCTTT.

The sample holds a few counts of this clone. The chain combines TRBV28 with TRBJ2-1; D perhaps matches TRBD2 (5 bases). CDR1 and CDR2 from the germline V gene are MDHEN and SYDVKM. This CDR3 has 16 amino acids. Trimming removed 2 bases at V and 9 bases at J, with 20 bases between. CDR3 nucleotide sequence: TGTGCCAGCAGTTTACCCGGGAATCCCAGTATGGGTGAGCAGTTCTTC. It yields the protein CASSLPGNPSMGEQFF.

This sequence joins TRBV7-2 and TRBJ2-1, with D possibly TRBD2 on 6 matching bases. V was pared by 7 bases and J by 2 bases, with 12 bases between. This CDR3 region has 14 residues. CDR1 and CDR2 (germline): SGHTA, FQGNSA. The CDR3, as DNA: TGTGCCAGCACCGGCGGGACGACCTACAATGAGCAGTTCTTC. It encodes CASTGGTTYNEQFF.

This chain links TRBV5-1 with TRBJ1-2; 7 nucleotides agree with TRBD1. The CDR3 sequence is 14 residues long. The germline V gene encodes CDR1 SGHRS and CDR2 YFSETQ. J was trimmed by 4 bases and V by 2 bases; bases with no gene match: 5. In DNA, the CDR3 is TGCGCCAGCAGCTTACCGGGGACAGCCTATGGCTACACCTTC. The encoded protein is CASSLPGTAYGYTF.

A single count supports this clone. This chain joins TRBV2 and TRBJ1-5; 8 nucleotides align to TRBD1. The CDR3 spans 13 residues. CDR1 and CDR2 from the germline V gene are SNHLY and FYNNEI. The trim removed 7 bases at V and 6 bases at J, leaving 5 bases unmatched. The CDR3: CASTGQGAQPQHF. The CDR3 coding sequence is TGTGCCAGCACCGGACAGGGTGCTCAGCCCCAGCATTTT.

Notes on this clone: The sample holds other DNA sequences that translate to the same CDR3. This chain uses TRBV29-1 with TRBJ2-1, with 11 bases fitting TRBD2. The germline V gene has CDR1 SQVTM and CDR2 ANQGSEA. The CDR3 has 15 residues. The V segment lost 1 base and the J segment 9 bases; nucleotides outside the gene matches: 8. For the CDR3, the DNA is TGCAGCGTTGAAGTCGGGCTAGCGGGAGGAGGTGAGCAGTTCTTC. This sequence encodes CSVEVGLAGGGEQFF.

This clone rates as medium-sized. The rearrangement links TRBV6-4 to TRBJ2-7, with 10 bases identical to TRBD2. The V gene end was trimmed by 6 bases and the J gene end by 2 bases; junction bases not matched to a gene: 4. In germline, CDR1 is MRHNA, CDR2 SNTAGT. This CDR3 has 14 residues. The CDR3 loop reads CASRSGLAAYEQYF. DNA for the CDR3: TGTGCCAGCAGATCAGGACTAGCGGCCTACGAGCAGTACTTC.

As for this clone: The same CDR3 is also encoded by other DNA sequences in this sample. The genes are TRBV5-6 and TRBJ2-7; tentatively, D is TRBD1 or TRBD2 (6 bases each). Deletions cut 4 bases from V and 0 bases from J, with 11 bases between. The CDR3 extends over 14 amino acids. Germline CDR1 is SGHDT and CDR2 is YYEEEE. The CDR3 here is CASSRWGASYEQYF. CDR3 in DNA: TGTGCCAGCAGCCGGTGGGGGGCCTCCTACGAGCAGTACTTC.

V gene TRBV11-2 combines with J gene TRBJ2-2; D possibly corresponds to TRBD2 (5 bases). The CDR3 extends over 13 amino acids. Trimming took 11 bases from V and 2 from J, leaving 12 bases between them. The V gene's germline CDR1 is SGHAT and CDR2 FQNNGV. The DNA for the CDR3 is TGTGCCTCCCGGCCGGGAAACACCGGGGAGCTGTTTTTT. Its protein is CASRPGNTGELFF.

V gene TRBV28 combines with J gene TRBJ2-7; the D is unclear. The CDR3 loop spans 16 amino acids. The germline V gene encodes CDR1 MDHEN and CDR2 SYDVKM. V shed 2 bases and J shed 4 bases, with 18 bases lying between them. In DNA, the CDR3 is TGTGCCAGCAGTTTACCCGTCCATATGAGCCCGTACGAGCAGTACTTC. Amino acids: CASSLPVHMSPYEQYF.

The V gene is TRBV21-1, the J gene TRBJ2-6. TRBV21-1 is classified as a pseudogene. The CDR3 is 16 residues long. For the CDR3, the DNA is TGTGCCAGCAGATGGGATTGGGGGAGTTGGGGCGGGGTCCTGACTTTC. Its translation is CASRWDWGSWGGVLTF.

The V gene is TRBV2, the J gene TRBJ1-3; no clear D gene. The germline gives CDR1 SNHLY, CDR2 FYNNEI. The CDR3 runs to 16 residues. The V and J ends lost 5 bases and 0 bases respectively, with 14 bases between them. CDR3 protein: CASSLGRPSSGNTIYF. CDR3 coding DNA: TGTGCCAGCAGTTTAGGCAGGCCAAGCTCTGGAAACACCATATATTTT.

The chain couples TRBV5-1 to TRBJ1-1; 8 bases are a match to TRBD1. CDR1 is SGHRS, CDR2 YFSETQ, per germline. The CDR3 has 15 amino acids. J lost 5 bases, V lost 2 bases, and 8 bases had no gene match. The CDR3 coding sequence is TGCGCCAGCAGCTTCAAACAGGGGGAGGGAACTGAAGCTTTCTTT. Encoded protein: CASSFKQGEGTEAFF. Full variable domain (missing parts from reference TRBV5-1 and TRBJ1-1): KAGVTQTPRYLIKTRGQQVTLSCSPISGHRSVSWYQQTPGQGLQFLFEYFSETQRNKGNFPGRFSGRQFSNSRSEMNVSTLELGDSALYLCASSFKQGEGTEAFFGQGTRLTVV.

As DNA, the CDR3 is TGTGCCAGCAGCCGAGAATTCAGACCGACCTACGAGCAGTACTTC. Encoded protein: CASSREFRPTYEQYF. The rearrangement uses TRBV6-1 and TRBJ2-7; no definite D call. V lost 6 bases, J lost 2 bases, and 17 bases lay in between. The CDR3 is made up of 15 amino acids. Germline CDR1 MNHNS, CDR2 SASEGT.